The rows below give T cell receptor beta chains drawn from one sample of a study of control samples from healthy donors and cancer patients. Method: immunoSEQ multiplex PCR; TCRdb's copy keeps in-frame clones and lacks some. Its table lists fewer than 250,000 clones. The material sequenced was blood. Source of these receptors: a woman in her 30s in good health. CDR3s include the opening cysteine and the closing phenylalanine or tryptophan. Each record gives: CDR3 protein, CDR3 DNA, CDR3 length, D gene, J gene, V gene. The D gene is left open where the match is weak.

CDR3: CASSQGLDPGLGEDEQFF
DNA: TGTGCCAGCAGCCAAGGACTGGACCCAGGCCTAGGGGAGGATGAGCAGTTCTTC
length: 18
D: .
J: TRBJ2-1
V: TRBV4-2

CDR3: CASSLGDNQPQHF
DNA: TGTGCCAGCAGCTTGGGTGATAATCAGCCCCAGCATTTT
length: 13
D: .
J: TRBJ1-5
V: TRBV5-8

CDR3: CASTGGRITDTQYF
DNA: TGTGCCAGCACCGGGGGCAGGATCACAGATACGCAGTATTTT
length: 14
D: .
J: TRBJ2-3
V: TRBV7-9

CDR3: CASSTPKRGSGNTIYF
DNA: TGTGCCAGCAGCACCCCTAAAAGGGGCTCTGGAAACACCATATATTTT
length: 16
D: .
J: TRBJ1-3
V: TRBV6-6

CDR3: CASSYLGRTEAFF
DNA: TGTGCCAGCAGTTATCTTGGGAGGACTGAAGCTTTCTTT
length: 13
D: .
J: TRBJ1-1
V: TRBV6-2/TRBV6-3

CDR3: CASRSPGTGSGTIYF
DNA: TGCGCCAGCAGGTCTCCCGGGACAGGAAGCGGCACCATATATTTT
length: 15
D: TRBD1
J: TRBJ1-3
V: TRBV5-1

CDR3: CASSERLMNTEAFF
DNA: TGCGCCAGCAGTGAAAGACTCATGAACACTGAAGCTTTCTTT
length: 14
D: .
J: TRBJ1-1
V: TRBV10-1

CDR3: CASSDGTGFNEQYF
DNA: TGTGCCAGCAGTGACGGGACAGGGTTCAACGAGCAGTACTTC
length: 14
D: TRBD1
J: TRBJ2-7
V: TRBV2

CDR3: CASSQMTGGTATTNEKLFF
DNA: TGTGCCAGCAGCCAGATGACAGGGGGCACCGCCACAACTAATGAAAAACTGTTTTTT
length: 19
D: TRBD1
J: TRBJ1-4
V: TRBV3-1/TRBV3-2

CDR3: CASSQAGEETQYF
DNA: TGTGCCAGCAGCCAAGCAGGGGAAGAGACCCAGTACTTC
length: 13
D: .
J: TRBJ2-5
V: TRBV3-1/TRBV3-2

CDR3: CASSQITGSEQYF
DNA: TGTGCCAGCAGTCAAATCACAGGGTCCGAGCAGTACTTC
length: 13
D: .
J: TRBJ2-7
V: TRBV27

CDR3: CASSTGSPLHF
DNA: TGTGCCAGCAGCACGGGTTCACCCCTCCACTTT
length: 11
D: .
J: TRBJ1-6
V: TRBV28

CDR3: CASSLVGQNYGYTF
DNA: TGCGCCAGCAGCTTGGTGGGACAGAACTATGGCTACACCTTC
length: 14
D: TRBD1
J: TRBJ1-2
V: TRBV5-1

CDR3: CASSYSTRTGDGYTF
DNA: TGTGCCAGCAGTTACTCGACCCGGACGGGCGATGGCTACACCTTC
length: 15
D: .
J: TRBJ1-2
V: TRBV6-6

CDR3: CASSYPTGGGGQPQHF
DNA: TGTGCCAGCAGTTACCCGACAGGCGGTGGGGGTCAGCCCCAGCATTTT
length: 16
D: .
J: TRBJ1-5
V: TRBV6-6

CDR3: CASTSGGGSPLHF
DNA: TGTGCCAGCACCAGCGGGGGAGGTTCACCCCTCCACTTT
length: 13
D: .
J: TRBJ1-6
V: TRBV12-3/TRBV12-4

CDR3: CASRLQGRKSYEQYF
DNA: TGCGCCAGCAGGTTACAGGGGCGGAAATCCTACGAGCAGTACTTC
length: 15
D: TRBD1
J: TRBJ2-7
V: TRBV4-1

CDR3: CASSLQKNTEAFF
DNA: TGCGCCAGCAGCTTGCAGAAGAACACTGAAGCTTTCTTT
length: 13
D: .
J: TRBJ1-1
V: TRBV5-1

CDR3: CASSYIRISSTDTQYF
DNA: TGTGCCAGCAGTTACATTCGGATCTCTAGCACAGATACGCAGTATTTT
length: 16
D: .
J: TRBJ2-3
V: TRBV6-5

CDR3: CASRRGRGANVLTF
DNA: TGTGCCAGCAGAAGGGGACGGGGGGCCAACGTCCTGACTTTC
length: 14
D: .
J: TRBJ2-6
V: TRBV11-2

CDR3: CAIGQGRQKLFF
DNA: TGTGCCATCGGACAGGGGCGCCAAAAACTGTTTTTT
length: 12
D: TRBD1
J: TRBJ1-4
V: TRBV10-3

CDR3: CASSIGREVDEQYF
DNA: TGTGCCAGTAGTATCGGGAGGGAGGTGGACGAGCAGTACTTC
length: 14
D: TRBD2
J: TRBJ2-7
V: TRBV19

CDR3: CASSYSGTGGYGYTF
DNA: TGTGCCAGCAGTTACTCAGGGACAGGGGGTTATGGCTACACCTTC
length: 15
D: TRBD1
J: TRBJ1-2
V: TRBV6-5

CDR3: CASSISQGEAEAFF
DNA: TGTGCCAGTAGTATCTCTCAGGGGGAGGCTGAAGCTTTCTTT
length: 14
D: TRBD1
J: TRBJ1-1
V: TRBV19

CDR3: CASSLTRTGRADTQYF
DNA: TGTGCCAGCAGCTTAACTCGGACAGGGCGTGCAGATACGCAGTATTTT
length: 16
D: TRBD1
J: TRBJ2-3
V: TRBV7-2

CDR3: CAISERSGETEAFF
DNA: TGTGCCATCAGTGAGAGGTCGGGAGAGACTGAAGCTTTCTTT
length: 14
D: .
J: TRBJ1-1
V: TRBV10-3

CDR3: CASSQGDRVVGYTF
DNA: TGCGCCAGCAGCCAAGGGGACAGGGTGGTGGGCTACACCTTC
length: 14
D: TRBD1
J: TRBJ1-2
V: TRBV4-1

CDR3: CASSLGQGTGNSPLHF
DNA: TGTGCCAGCAGCTTGGGCCAAGGGACTGGGAATTCACCCCTCCACTTT
length: 16
D: .
J: TRBJ1-6
V: TRBV7-9

CDR3: CASSKSRVEGYTF
DNA: TGTGCCAGCAGCAAAAGCAGGGTGGAAGGCTACACCTTC
length: 13
D: .
J: TRBJ1-2
V: TRBV7-9

CDR3: CASRRPGQGDEKLFF
DNA: TGTGCCAGTAGGCGCCCGGGACAGGGTGATGAAAAACTGTTTTTT
length: 15
D: TRBD1
J: TRBJ1-4
V: TRBV19

CDR3: CASSLVYGSGDTQYF
DNA: TGTGCCAGCAGCTTAGTATACGGGTCTGGCGATACGCAGTATTTT
length: 15
D: .
J: TRBJ2-3
V: TRBV11-3

CDR3: CASSVGSTNEKLFF
DNA: TGTGCCAGCAGCGTAGGGTCAACTAATGAAAAACTGTTTTTT
length: 14
D: .
J: TRBJ1-4
V: TRBV9

CDR3: CSAKNYEKLFF
DNA: TGCAGTGCTAAAAACTATGAAAAACTGTTTTTT
length: 11
D: .
J: TRBJ1-4
V: TRBV20-1

CDR3: CASSLREGQGVDGYTF
DNA: TGTGCCAGCAGCCTAAGGGAAGGACAGGGGGTTGATGGCTACACCTTC
length: 16
D: TRBD1
J: TRBJ1-2
V: TRBV27

CDR3: CASSTPGRDTQYF
DNA: TGTGCCAGCAGCACCCCTGGTCGAGATACGCAGTATTTT
length: 13
D: .
J: TRBJ2-3
V: TRBV11-1

CDR3: CASSLYRGNEQFF
DNA: TGTGCCAGCAGTTTATACCGAGGCAATGAGCAGTTCTTC
length: 13
D: .
J: TRBJ2-1
V: TRBV6-5

CDR3: CASSLRTGGRDEQFF
DNA: TGTGCCAGCAGCTTGCGGACAGGGGGGAGAGATGAGCAGTTCTTC
length: 15
D: TRBD1
J: TRBJ2-1
V: TRBV5-4

CDR3: CASSLDRLPGKAFF
DNA: TGTGCCAGCAGCTTAGACAGACTGCCCGGGAAAGCTTTCTTT
length: 14
D: .
J: TRBJ1-1
V: TRBV7-2

CDR3: CASSLNSNTEAFF
DNA: TGTGCCAGTAGTTTAAATTCGAACACTGAAGCTTTCTTT
length: 13
D: .
J: TRBJ1-1
V: TRBV19

CDR3: CASSRQGASEQFF
DNA: TGTGCCAGCTCACGACAGGGGGCCTCTGAGCAGTTCTTC
length: 13
D: TRBD1
J: TRBJ2-1
V: TRBV18

CDR3: CASSPTTGFYGYTF
DNA: TGTGCCAGCAGCCCCACGACAGGCTTCTATGGCTACACCTTC
length: 14
D: .
J: TRBJ1-2
V: TRBV3-1/TRBV3-2

CDR3: CASSPGTVYNSPLHF
DNA: TGTGCCAGCTCACCCGGGACAGTTTATAATTCACCCCTCCACTTT
length: 15
D: TRBD1
J: TRBJ1-6
V: TRBV18

CDR3: CASSQWGDRDQETQYF
DNA: TGTGCCAGCAGCCAGTGGGGGGACAGGGACCAAGAGACCCAGTACTTC
length: 16
D: TRBD1
J: TRBJ2-5
V: TRBV4-2

CDR3: CASTMGGRGNTIYF
DNA: TGTGCCAGCACCATGGGGGGTCGGGGAAACACCATATATTTT
length: 14
D: .
J: TRBJ1-3
V: TRBV28

CDR3: CASSLGTDGYTF
DNA: TGTGCCAGCAGCTTAGGGACAGATGGCTACACCTTC
length: 12
D: .
J: TRBJ1-2
V: TRBV7-8

CDR3: CASSYAGGSYEQYF
DNA: TGTGCCAGCAGTTACGCGGGGGGGAGCTACGAGCAGTACTTC
length: 14
D: TRBD2
J: TRBJ2-7
V: TRBV6-5

CDR3: CASRRGGHTDTQYF
DNA: TGTGCCAGCAGACGCGGGGGCCACACAGATACGCAGTATTTT
length: 14
D: .
J: TRBJ2-3
V: TRBV6-4